A single sample is the source of the 14 T cell receptor beta chains below, sequenced in a study of control samples from healthy donors and cancer patients. Sequenced by immunoSEQ multiplex PCR; TCRdb stores in-frame clones only, minus some. The data contain about 120,000 clones, roughly 90% of them singletons. Sequencing input: blood. Source of these receptors: a man aged 50-59 years in good health.

The chain is built from TRBV6-5 and TRBJ2-2; D is uncertain. Deletions cut 2 bases from V and 3 bases from J, with 4 bases between. Per the germline V gene, CDR1 is MNHEY and CDR2 is SVGAGI. The CDR3 covers 13 residues. The CDR3 loop is CASSYVDTGELFF. The CDR3 coding sequence is TGTGCCAGCAGTTACGTAGACACCGGGGAGCTGTTTTTT.

The chain joins TRBV4-2 to TRBJ2-1; possibly TRBD2 for D (7 bases). Germline CDR1 is LGHNA and CDR2 is YNFKEQ. V was trimmed by 4 bases and J by 9 bases, leaving 13 bases between them. The CDR3 consists of 13 residues. CDR3 protein: CASSRGGAVEQFF. The CDR3 DNA is TGTGCCAGCAGCCGAGGGGGGGCCGTTGAGCAGTTCTTC.

The chain joins TRBV19 to TRBJ1-5; D remains ambiguous. CDR3 size: 19 residues. Germline CDR1 LNHDA, CDR2 SQIVND (reference sequence). V was pared by 0 bases and J by 0 bases, with 18 bases between. CDR3 residues: CASSIDGVGFGHSNQPQHF. The CDR3, as DNA: TGTGCCAGTAGTATAGATGGGGTAGGGTTTGGGCATAGCAATCAGCCCCAGCATTTT.

The chain combines TRBV18 with TRBJ1-5, with 8 positions matching TRBD1. Per the germline V gene, CDR1 is KGHSH and CDR2 is LQKENI. The CDR3 totals 14 residues. With V trimmed by 5 bases and J by 6 bases, 6 bases remained unmatched. DNA of the CDR3: TGTGCCAGCTCAACTGGACAGGGAGGTCAGCCCCAGCATTTT. Amino acid sequence: CASSTGQGGQPQHF.

The genes are TRBV11-2 and TRBJ1-1; D is unclear. The CDR3 sequence is 14 residues long. With 3 bases removed from V and 3 bases from J, the gap between germline ends came to 11 bases. CDR1 SGHAT and CDR2 FQNNGV come from the germline V gene. The CDR3 DNA sequence: TGTGCCAGCAGCTTGGGAGCGGGAGACACTGAAGCTTTCTTT. Protein product: CASSLGAGDTEAFF.

The count of this clone is one. The chain combines TRBV11-2 with TRBJ2-2; D uncertain. The V and J ends lost 2 bases and 2 bases respectively, with 12 bases between them. Germline V gene sequence: CDR1 SGHAT, CDR2 FQNNGV. The CDR3 is 16 residues long. The DNA for the CDR3 is TGTGCCAGCAGCTTATTATACGGGCGCAACACCGGGGAGCTGTTTTTT. Translation gives CASSLLYGRNTGELFF.

The chain uses TRBV6-2 or TRBV6-3 and TRBJ1-2, with 7 bases identical to TRBD1. The CDR3 totals 15 residues. Germline CDR1 MNHEY, CDR2 SVGEGT. Trimming removed 4 bases from V and 0 bases from J; junction bases left unmatched: 5. The CDR3 bases are TGTGCCAGCAGTTCAGGGGGACACGCTAACTATGGCTACACCTTC. It encodes CASSSGGHANYGYTF.

This rearrangement joins TRBV6-2 or TRBV6-3 to TRBJ2-5; 7 bases are shared with TRBD1. The V segment lost 4 bases and the J segment 4 bases; nucleotides outside the gene matches: 6. The CDR3 is 14 residues long. Germline CDR1 reads MNHEY; CDR2 reads SVGEGT. The CDR3 coding sequence is TGTGCCAGCAGTTCGACAGGGCTGGGAGAGACCCAGTACTTC. Translation gives CASSSTGLGETQYF.

This rearrangement joins TRBV6-1 to TRBJ1-1, with D uncertain. CDR3 length equals 13 residues. The V end lost 2 bases, the J end lost 3 bases, and 7 bases lay between the germline ends. Germline V gene lookup returns CDR1 MNHNS and CDR2 SASEGT. The CDR3 region has the DNA TGTGCCAGCAGTGAAACACCTCACACTGAAGCTTTCTTT. It encodes CASSETPHTEAFF.

The chain carries TRBV5-1 and TRBJ2-7; 12 positions agree with TRBD1. Germline V lookup: CDR1 SGHRS, CDR2 YFSETQ. The trim removed 4 bases at V and 3 bases at J, leaving 8 bases unmatched. This CDR3 comprises 16 residues. This chain's CDR3 is CASSVTGTGGSYEQYF. The DNA of the CDR3 is TGCGCCAGCAGCGTCACCGGGACAGGGGGCAGCTACGAGCAGTACTTC.

V gene TRBV4-3 combines with J gene TRBJ1-4; the D is unclear. Deletions cut 4 bases from V and 1 base from J, with 10 bases between. In germline, CDR1 is LGHNA, CDR2 YSLEER. This CDR3 is built from 15 residues. The CDR3 bases are TGCGCCAGCAGCCTAGACGTGCAAACTAATGAAAAACTGTTTTTT. Amino acids: CASSLDVQTNEKLFF.

The gene calls are TRBV7-7 and TRBJ1-1, with D unclear. Looked up from germline, CDR1 is SSHAT and CDR2 is FNYEAQ (reference sequence). V gave up 0 bases and J gave up 1 base, with 9 bases separating them. The CDR3 consists of 15 residues. CDR3 residues: CASSLARSWNTEAFF. The CDR3 bases are TGTGCCAGCAGCTTAGCCCGCAGTTGGAACACTGAAGCTTTCTTT.

V and J are TRBV5-5 and TRBJ2-3, with TRBD2 identical over 11 bases. Trimming at V came to 2 bases and at J to 0 bases, leaving 8 bases not matched to a gene. There are 18 residues in the CDR3. Germline CDR1 SGHKS, CDR2 YYEKEE (reference sequence). Here the CDR3 reads CASSLRLAGFKSTDTQYF. In nucleotides, the CDR3 is TGTGCCAGCAGCTTAAGACTAGCGGGGTTTAAGAGCACAGATACGCAGTATTTT.

V and J are TRBV5-5 and TRBJ2-3; D is perhaps TRBD2 (5 bases). CDR1 SGHKS and CDR2 YYEKEE come from the germline V gene (reference sequence). Trimming removed 0 bases from V and 3 bases from J, with 11 bases in between. The CDR3 contains 15 residues. CDR3 sequence: CASSLAIGSTDTQYF. The CDR3 DNA reads TGTGCCAGCAGCTTGGCCATAGGGAGTACAGATACGCAGTATTTT.